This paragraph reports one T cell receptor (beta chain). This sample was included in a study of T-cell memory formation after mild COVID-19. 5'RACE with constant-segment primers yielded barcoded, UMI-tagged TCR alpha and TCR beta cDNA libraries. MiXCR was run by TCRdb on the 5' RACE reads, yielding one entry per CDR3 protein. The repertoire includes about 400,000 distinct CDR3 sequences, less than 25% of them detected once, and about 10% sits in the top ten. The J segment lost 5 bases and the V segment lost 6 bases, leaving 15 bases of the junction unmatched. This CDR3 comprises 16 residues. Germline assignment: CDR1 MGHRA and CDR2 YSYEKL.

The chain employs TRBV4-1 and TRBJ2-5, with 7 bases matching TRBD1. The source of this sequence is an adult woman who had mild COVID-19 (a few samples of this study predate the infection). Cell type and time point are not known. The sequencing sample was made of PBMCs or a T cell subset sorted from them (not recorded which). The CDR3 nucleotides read TGCGCCAGCAGTCCCGGAAGGGGGCGCGAGGAGGAGACCCAGTACTTC. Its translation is CASSPGRGREEETQYF.